This section outlines one T cell receptor (beta chain) sequence together with its context. What it binds is unknown. One junction end disagrees with the germline gene, perhaps due to a read error. The template was RNA from unsorted bulk tissue. Distant lung tissue was collected more than 3 cm away from the tumor edge. This record comes from a study of tumor and adjacent non-tumor tissue in lung cancer. The study's findings and limits: Tumor repertoires had a smaller top 100 clone share than normal lung.

This CDR3 contains 12 residues. Looked up from germline, CDR1 is MNHEY and CDR2 is SVGAGI. TCRbeta libraries were built with three rounds of nested PCR, modified from ARM-PCR. TCRdb re-called the multiplex PCR reads through MiXCR, storing one row per CDR3 protein. The data contain fewer than 100,000 distinct CDR3 sequences, more than 80% of them seen just once; the ten biggest clones take up around half. This clonotype originated in a man aged 60 to 75 with non-small cell lung cancer. The chain combines TRBV6-5 with TRBJ2-3; D unclear. Source material: distant non-tumor lung tissue. This CDR3 reads CASSAGTVTQYF. The CDR3 bases are TGTGCCAGCAGCGCAGGCACGGTTACGCAATATTTT.